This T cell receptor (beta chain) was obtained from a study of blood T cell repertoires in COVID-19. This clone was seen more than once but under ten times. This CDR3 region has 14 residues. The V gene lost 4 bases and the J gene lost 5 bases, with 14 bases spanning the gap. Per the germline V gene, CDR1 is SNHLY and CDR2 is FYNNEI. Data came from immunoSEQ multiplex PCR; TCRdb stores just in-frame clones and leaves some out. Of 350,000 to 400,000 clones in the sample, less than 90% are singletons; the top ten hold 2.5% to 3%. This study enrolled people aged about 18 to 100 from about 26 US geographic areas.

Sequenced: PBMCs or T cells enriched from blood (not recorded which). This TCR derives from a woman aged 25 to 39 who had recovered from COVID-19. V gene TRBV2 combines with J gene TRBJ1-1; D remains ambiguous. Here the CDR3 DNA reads TGTGCCAGCAGTGCTGGGCTTTCGGGGACTGAAGCTTTCTTT. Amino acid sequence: CASSAGLSGTEAFF.